These T cell receptor beta chains were read from a single sample in a study of T cells after yellow fever vaccination. In TCRdb, the 5' RACE reads were re-called with MiXCR into one record per CDR3 protein. The sample lists about 360,000 distinct CDR3 sequences; roughly 6.2% were seen once. The material sequenced was PBMCs, taken 5 days after the yellow fever booster vaccination. Receptors were obtained from a man aged 30 to 39 who received the YFV17D yellow fever vaccine. Both conserved end residues are part of each CDR3. The D gene is left open where the match is weak. Rows give clone size only sometimes, using once, few, many, or a class for an expanded clone.

clone_size: many
v_call: TRBV29-1
d_call: NA
j_call: TRBJ2-7
cdr3_aa: CSVEAEGTTIPYEQYF
cdr3_nt: TGCAGCGTTGAGGCAGAAGGGACAACGATACCCTACGAGCAGTACTTC

clone_size: many
v_call: TRBV6-2/TRBV6-3
d_call: NA
j_call: TRBJ2-7
cdr3_aa: CASSYTGYEQYF
cdr3_nt: TGTGCCAGCAGTTACACGGGTTACGAGCAGTACTTC

clone_size: many
v_call: TRBV15
d_call: NA
j_call: TRBJ2-3
cdr3_aa: CATSRDRKDTQYF
cdr3_nt: TGTGCCACCAGCAGAGATCGGAAAGATACGCAGTATTTT

clone_size: NA
v_call: TRBV15
d_call: NA
j_call: TRBJ1-1
cdr3_aa: CATSTAMNTEAFF
cdr3_nt: TGTGCCACCAGCACGGCTATGAACACTGAAGCTTTCTTT

clone_size: many
v_call: TRBV29-1
d_call: NA
j_call: TRBJ2-5
cdr3_aa: CSAYRAGAKTQYF
cdr3_nt: TGCAGCGCTTACCGGGCGGGGGCGAAGACCCAGTACTTC

clone_size: NA
v_call: TRBV6-2/TRBV6-3
d_call: NA
j_call: TRBJ2-1
cdr3_aa: CASRKGRRGVYNEQFF
cdr3_nt: TGTGCCAGCAGAAAGGGTCGCAGGGGCGTGTACAATGAGCAGTTCTTC

clone_size: many
v_call: TRBV12-3/TRBV12-4
d_call: NA
j_call: TRBJ1-2
cdr3_aa: CASSLNRNYGYTF
cdr3_nt: TGTGCCAGCAGTTTAAACAGGAACTATGGCTACACCTTC

clone_size: NA
v_call: TRBV7-9
d_call: NA
j_call: TRBJ2-7
cdr3_aa: CASSFSGGEARHF
cdr3_nt: TGTGCCAGCAGCTTTTCGGGGGGCGAGGCGCGGCACTTC

clone_size: few
v_call: TRBV6-2/TRBV6-3
d_call: TRBD1
j_call: TRBJ2-7
cdr3_aa: CAGGQGTYEQYF
cdr3_nt: TGTGCCGGGGGACAGGGCACCTACGAGCAGTACTTC

clone_size: NA
v_call: TRBV7-2
d_call: TRBD2
j_call: TRBJ2-7
cdr3_aa: CASSSRLAVGEQYF
cdr3_nt: TGTGCCAGCAGCTCGAGACTAGCGGTGGGGGAGCAGTACTTC

clone_size: NA
v_call: TRBV2
d_call: NA
j_call: TRBJ2-1
cdr3_aa: CASGPGQHSYNEQLF
cdr3_nt: TGTGCCAGTGGTCCCGGACAGCACTCCTACAATGAGCAGTTATTC

clone_size: many
v_call: TRBV7-8
d_call: NA
j_call: TRBJ1-3
cdr3_aa: CASSSGPYSGNTIYF
cdr3_nt: TGTGCCAGCAGCTCGGGACCGTACTCTGGAAACACCATATATTTT

clone_size: many
v_call: TRBV25-1
d_call: NA
j_call: TRBJ1-2
cdr3_aa: CASSGRDYGYTF
cdr3_nt: TGTGCCAGCAGTGGGCGAGACTATGGCTACACCTTC

clone_size: NA
v_call: TRBV6-5
d_call: NA
j_call: TRBJ2-6
cdr3_aa: CASSYISGRASVLTF
cdr3_nt: TGTGCCAGCAGTTACATCTCCGGCAGGGCCAGCGTCCTGACTTTC

clone_size: NA
v_call: TRBV20-1
d_call: NA
j_call: TRBJ2-1
cdr3_aa: CSARMQGPEQFF
cdr3_nt: TGCAGTGCTAGAATGCAGGGGCCTGAGCAGTTCTTC

clone_size: many
v_call: TRBV28
d_call: NA
j_call: TRBJ2-5
cdr3_aa: CASSFFGSQETQYF
cdr3_nt: TGTGCCAGCAGTTTTTTTGGCAGCCAAGAGACCCAGTACTTC

clone_size: many
v_call: TRBV12-3/TRBV12-4
d_call: TRBD1
j_call: TRBJ2-4
cdr3_aa: CASSLVQGAVNIQYF
cdr3_nt: TGTGCCAGCAGTTTAGTCCAGGGGGCTGTGAACATTCAGTACTTC

clone_size: few
v_call: TRBV9
d_call: TRBD2
j_call: TRBJ2-7
cdr3_aa: CASSKGLVAYEQYF
cdr3_nt: TGTGCCAGCAGCAAGGGACTAGTCGCCTACGAGCAGTACTTC

clone_size: NA
v_call: TRBV13
d_call: TRBD2
j_call: TRBJ2-1
cdr3_aa: CASSYSGTTSSYNEQFF
cdr3_nt: TGTGCCAGCAGCTACTCAGGGACTACGAGCTCCTACAATGAGCAGTTCTTC

clone_size: many
v_call: TRBV30
d_call: NA
j_call: TRBJ2-1
cdr3_aa: CAWGLNNEQFF
cdr3_nt: TGTGCCTGGGGCCTGAATAATGAGCAGTTCTTC

clone_size: few
v_call: TRBV28
d_call: NA
j_call: TRBJ2-7
cdr3_aa: CASNSVVGSPYEQYF
cdr3_nt: TGTGCCAGCAACTCGGTGGTGGGCAGCCCCTACGAGCAGTACTTC

clone_size: NA
v_call: TRBV6-2/TRBV6-3
d_call: TRBD2
j_call: TRBJ2-1
cdr3_aa: CASSGPRSGRADNEQFF
cdr3_nt: TGTGCCAGCAGTGGACCAAGGAGCGGGAGGGCGGACAATGAGCAGTTCTTC

clone_size: many
v_call: TRBV7-2
d_call: TRBD2
j_call: TRBJ2-2
cdr3_aa: CASSLIAGETGELFF
cdr3_nt: TGTGCCAGCAGCTTGATAGCGGGAGAGACCGGGGAGCTGTTTTTT

clone_size: few
v_call: TRBV9
d_call: TRBD1
j_call: TRBJ2-5
cdr3_aa: CASSDGTGVHF
cdr3_nt: TGTGCCAGCAGCGACGGGACAGGGGTGCACTTC

clone_size: few
v_call: TRBV11-1
d_call: TRBD1
j_call: TRBJ2-5
cdr3_aa: CASSLALGTGDRMRETQYF
cdr3_nt: TGTGCCAGCAGCTTAGCGCTCGGGACAGGGGACAGGATGCGAGAGACCCAGTACTTC

clone_size: NA
v_call: TRBV20-1
d_call: NA
j_call: TRBJ2-7
cdr3_aa: CCASPPLGPSSYEQYF
cdr3_nt: TGCTGTGCTAGTCCCCCCCTGGGACCGAGCTCCTACGAGCAGTACTTC

clone_size: many
v_call: TRBV5-1
d_call: TRBD2
j_call: TRBJ2-1
cdr3_aa: CASVGGAGGSHEQFF
cdr3_nt: TGCGCCAGCGTGGGAGGAGCGGGAGGGAGCCATGAGCAGTTCTTC

clone_size: many
v_call: TRBV6-1
d_call: NA
j_call: TRBJ2-7
cdr3_aa: CASSKRPWTIYEQYF
cdr3_nt: TGTGCCAGCAGTAAACGCCCCTGGACAATCTACGAGCAGTACTTC

clone_size: NA
v_call: TRBV19
d_call: NA
j_call: TRBJ1-5
cdr3_aa: CASSADRQYQPQHF
cdr3_nt: TGTGCCAGTAGTGCTGACAGGCAGTATCAGCCCCAGCATTTT

clone_size: NA
v_call: TRBV12-3/TRBV12-4
d_call: NA
j_call: TRBJ2-7
cdr3_aa: CASRRETYEQYF
cdr3_nt: TGTGCCAGCAGGAGGGAAACCTACGAGCAGTACTTC

clone_size: few
v_call: TRBV5-6
d_call: NA
j_call: TRBJ2-1
cdr3_aa: CASSLAGSYEQFF
cdr3_nt: TGTGCCAGCAGCTTGGCCGGGAGCTATGAGCAGTTCTTC

clone_size: NA
v_call: TRBV9
d_call: TRBD2
j_call: TRBJ2-2
cdr3_aa: CASSVSWRAGATGELFF
cdr3_nt: TGTGCCAGCAGCGTAAGTTGGCGAGCGGGAGCCACCGGGGAGCTGTTTTTT

clone_size: NA
v_call: TRBV27
d_call: TRBD1
j_call: TRBJ1-1
cdr3_aa: CASSGGQGRFEAFF
cdr3_nt: TGTGCCAGCAGTGGCGGACAGGGGAGGTTTGAAGCTTTCTTT

clone_size: NA
v_call: TRBV20-1
d_call: NA
j_call: TRBJ1-1
cdr3_aa: CSAGGGRGQNTEAFF
cdr3_nt: TGCAGTGCCGGCGGAGGCAGGGGACAGAACACTGAAGCTTTCTTT

clone_size: many
v_call: TRBV5-1
d_call: TRBD1
j_call: TRBJ2-7
cdr3_aa: CASKPGYGTGALEQYF
cdr3_nt: TGCGCCAGCAAGCCGGGGTACGGGACAGGGGCCCTCGAGCAGTACTTC

clone_size: many
v_call: TRBV29-1
d_call: NA
j_call: TRBJ2-1
cdr3_aa: CSGGTRGLEFF
cdr3_nt: TGCAGCGGGGGAACGCGGGGTTTGGAGTTCTTC

clone_size: many
v_call: TRBV20-1
d_call: TRBD2
j_call: TRBJ2-7
cdr3_aa: CSAQRGDSYEQYF
cdr3_nt: TGCAGTGCCCAGCGGGGGGACTCCTACGAGCAGTACTTC

clone_size: NA
v_call: TRBV7-8
d_call: TRBD2
j_call: TRBJ2-1
cdr3_aa: CASSLGGPSGSIEQFF
cdr3_nt: TGTGCCAGCAGCTTAGGGGGGCCTAGCGGGAGTATTGAGCAGTTCTTC

clone_size: few
v_call: TRBV4-2
d_call: TRBD2
j_call: TRBJ2-7
cdr3_aa: CASSPFQPRLAGGPGSYEQYF
cdr3_nt: TGTGCCAGCAGCCCGTTCCAACCCCGACTAGCGGGAGGGCCGGGTTCCTACGAGCAGTACTTC

clone_size: NA
v_call: TRBV20-1
d_call: NA
j_call: TRBJ1-2
cdr3_aa: CCARIHGTANGYTF
cdr3_nt: TGCTGTGCTAGAATACATGGGACGGCAAATGGCTACACCTTC

clone_size: NA
v_call: TRBV7-8
d_call: TRBD2
j_call: TRBJ2-5
cdr3_aa: CASSARTSWETQYF
cdr3_nt: TGTGCCAGCAGCGCCCGGACTAGCTGGGAGACCCAGTACTTC

clone_size: NA
v_call: TRBV5-1
d_call: TRBD2
j_call: TRBJ2-7
cdr3_aa: CASSENSGTVYEQYF
cdr3_nt: TGCGCCAGCAGCGAGAACAGCGGGACGGTCTACGAGCAGTACTTC

clone_size: few
v_call: TRBV12-3/TRBV12-4
d_call: NA
j_call: TRBJ2-7
cdr3_aa: CASSFTGFEQYF
cdr3_nt: TGTGCCAGCAGTTTTACAGGGTTCGAGCAGTACTTC

clone_size: many
v_call: TRBV29-1
d_call: NA
j_call: TRBJ2-2
cdr3_aa: CSVGRLDTGELFF
cdr3_nt: TGCAGCGTTGGTCGGCTAGACACCGGGGAGCTGTTTTTT

clone_size: many
v_call: TRBV7-9
d_call: TRBD1
j_call: TRBJ2-7
cdr3_aa: CASSSLDRVDYEQYF
cdr3_nt: TGTGCCAGCAGCTCCTTGGACAGGGTAGACTACGAGCAGTACTTC

clone_size: NA
v_call: TRBV11-2
d_call: NA
j_call: TRBJ1-2
cdr3_aa: CASSSAPGLDYGYTF
cdr3_nt: TGTGCCAGCAGCTCCGCCCCGGGGCTTGATTATGGCTACACCTTC

clone_size: NA
v_call: TRBV5-4
d_call: NA
j_call: TRBJ2-5
cdr3_aa: CASSLGGTEPETQYF
cdr3_nt: TGTGCCAGCAGCTTGGGAGGGACTGAACCAGAGACCCAGTACTTC

clone_size: NA
v_call: TRBV20-1
d_call: NA
j_call: TRBJ2-3
cdr3_aa: CSARRGGSADTQYF
cdr3_nt: TGCAGTGCTAGAAGGGGCGGGTCCGCAGATACGCAGTATTTT

clone_size: few
v_call: TRBV30
d_call: TRBD1
j_call: TRBJ2-6
cdr3_aa: CAWRAGGSSGANVLTF
cdr3_nt: TGTGCCTGGAGGGCAGGGGGCTCCTCTGGGGCCAACGTCCTGACTTTC

clone_size: many
v_call: TRBV5-1
d_call: NA
j_call: TRBJ2-5
cdr3_aa: CASSLLQGQETQYF
cdr3_nt: TGCGCCAGCAGCTTGTTGCAGGGCCAAGAGACCCAGTACTTC

clone_size: NA
v_call: TRBV19
d_call: NA
j_call: TRBJ2-7
cdr3_aa: CASSIEWGSAVYEQYF
cdr3_nt: TGTGCCAGTAGTATAGAGTGGGGGTCGGCTGTCTACGAGCAGTACTTC

clone_size: many
v_call: TRBV7-2
d_call: TRBD1
j_call: TRBJ2-7
cdr3_aa: CASRRTGAEQYF
cdr3_nt: TGTGCCAGCAGACGGACAGGGGCCGAGCAGTACTTC

clone_size: NA
v_call: TRBV4-3
d_call: NA
j_call: TRBJ2-5
cdr3_aa: CASSQAWPVVETQYF
cdr3_nt: TGCGCCAGCAGCCAAGCCTGGCCAGTGGTGGAGACCCAGTACTTC

clone_size: many
v_call: TRBV7-2
d_call: NA
j_call: TRBJ1-1
cdr3_aa: CASSLALSTLAEAFF
cdr3_nt: TGTGCCAGCAGCTTAGCGCTTTCCACGCTAGCTGAAGCTTTCTTT

clone_size: NA
v_call: TRBV10-3
d_call: NA
j_call: TRBJ2-1
cdr3_aa: CAISVRTTGVEQFF
cdr3_nt: TGTGCCATCAGTGTTAGGACTACGGGTGTTGAGCAGTTCTTC